This TCR beta chain was recorded in a study of blood T cells in healthy people across ages. General study findings and limits: Higher diversity, along with more naive CD4+ cells, distinguished long-lived donors from aged donors. Higher naive T cell percentage went strongly together with higher TCR beta diversity.

The CDR3 is 15 amino acids. Per the germline V gene, CDR1 is LNHDA and CDR2 is SQIVND (reference sequence). After removal of 5 bases from V and 5 bases from J, the junction contained 8 bases not matched to a gene. This clonotype was seen more than once but under ten times. Its target is unknown. Combining a sample-barcoded 5' primer with a J-beta primer mix, a second PCR ran for 7 to 11 cycles. One entry per CDR3 protein, called by TCRdb with MiXCR from the 5' RACE reads. The sample carries 250,000 to 300,000 distinct CDR3 sequences, 27% recorded once. The receptor's source is a woman aged 65 to 85 in good health. The sequenced sample was blood. This chain uses TRBV19 with TRBJ2-5; 10 bases map to TRBD1. The CDR3 nucleotides are TGTGCCAGTAGTCCGAGGACAGGGGGTCGGGAGACCCAGTACTTC. Residues: CASSPRTGGRETQYF.